This T cell receptor (beta chain) comes out of a study of shared clonotypes between healthy human individuals. Sequencing used immunoSEQ multiplex PCR; TCRdb keeps in-frame clones, though not all of them. The sample records 2.3 million or so clones, 85% to 95% being singletons. V was trimmed by 0 bases and J by 8 bases, leaving 13 bases between them. The CDR3 spans 15 residues. Germline lookup yields CDR1 WSHSY and CDR2 SAAADI. V usage is TRBV10-2 and J usage is TRBJ1-4; D ambiguous. The TCR sequence derives from a young man in good health. Some clones in this sample may be carry-over from other donors' samples. The sample was naive CD4+ T cells from PBMCs. Sample subset: CD45RA+ positively selected. The CDR3 DNA follows: TGCGCCAGCAGTGAGTCGGCGGGCCTCCCAGAAAAACTGTTTTTT. It translates to CASSESAGLPEKLFF.